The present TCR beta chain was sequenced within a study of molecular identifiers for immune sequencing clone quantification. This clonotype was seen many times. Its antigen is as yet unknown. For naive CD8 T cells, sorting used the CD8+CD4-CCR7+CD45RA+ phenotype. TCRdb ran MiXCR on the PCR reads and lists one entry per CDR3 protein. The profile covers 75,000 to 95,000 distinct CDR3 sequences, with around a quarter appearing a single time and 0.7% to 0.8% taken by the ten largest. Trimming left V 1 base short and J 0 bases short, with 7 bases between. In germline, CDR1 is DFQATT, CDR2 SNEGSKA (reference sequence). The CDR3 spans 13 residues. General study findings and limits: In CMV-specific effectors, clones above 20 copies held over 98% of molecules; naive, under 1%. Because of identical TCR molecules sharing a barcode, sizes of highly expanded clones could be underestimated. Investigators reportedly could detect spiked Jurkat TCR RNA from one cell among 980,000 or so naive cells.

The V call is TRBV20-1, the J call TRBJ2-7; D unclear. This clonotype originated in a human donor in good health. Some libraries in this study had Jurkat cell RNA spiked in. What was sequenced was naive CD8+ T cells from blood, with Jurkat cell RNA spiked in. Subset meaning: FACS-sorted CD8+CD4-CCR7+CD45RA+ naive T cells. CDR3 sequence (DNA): TGCAGTGCTAGAGGGTCAGCCTCCTACGAGCAGTACTTC. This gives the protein CSARGSASYEQYF.